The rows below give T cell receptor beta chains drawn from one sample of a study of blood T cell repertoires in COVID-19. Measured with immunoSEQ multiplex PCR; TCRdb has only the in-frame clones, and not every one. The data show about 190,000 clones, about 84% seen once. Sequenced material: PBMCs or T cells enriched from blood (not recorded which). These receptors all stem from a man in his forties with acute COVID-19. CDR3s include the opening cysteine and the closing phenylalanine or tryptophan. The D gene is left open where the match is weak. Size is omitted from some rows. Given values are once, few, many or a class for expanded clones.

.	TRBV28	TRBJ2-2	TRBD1	CASSSLQGFANTGELFF	TGTGCCAGCAGTTCCTTACAGGGGTTCGCGAACACCGGGGAGCTGTTTTTT
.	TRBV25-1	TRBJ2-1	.	CASSRPTGTRVDEQFF	TGTGCCAGCAGTCGCCCGACAGGGACTCGTGTCGATGAGCAGTTCTTC
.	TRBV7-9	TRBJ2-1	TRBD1	CASSLGQGSYNEQFF	TGTGCCAGCAGCTTGGGACAGGGGTCCTACAATGAGCAGTTCTTC
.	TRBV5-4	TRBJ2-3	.	CASSPSQGQNTQYF	TGTGCCAGCAGCCCCTCCCAGGGACAAAATACGCAGTATTTT
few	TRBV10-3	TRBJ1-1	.	CAISDSRGEFRREAFF	TGTGCCATCAGTGACTCCCGGGGAGAGTTCCGTCGTGAGGCTTTCTTT
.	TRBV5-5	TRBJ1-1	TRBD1	CASSLIPGQMNTEAFF	TGTGCCAGCAGCTTAATTCCGGGACAGATGAACACTGAAGCTTTCTTT
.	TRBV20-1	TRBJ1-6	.	CSALNYPTLHF	TGCAGTGCCCTAAACTACCCCACCCTCCACTTT
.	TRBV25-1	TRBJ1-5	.	CASSDMRNSNQPQHF	TGTGCCAGCAGTGACATGAGAAATAGCAATCAGCCCCAGCATTTT
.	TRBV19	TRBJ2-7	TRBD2	CASSASGGGAYEQYF	TGTGCCAGTAGCGCAAGCGGGGGGGGCGCCTACGAGCAGTACTTC
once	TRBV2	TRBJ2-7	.	CASSAQAWEQYF	TGTGCCAGCAGTGCCCAGGCCTGGGAGCAGTACTTC
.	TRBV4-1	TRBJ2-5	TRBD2	CASSQEGLNRAGETQYF	TGCGCCAGCAGCCAAGAAGGTTTAAACAGAGCGGGGGAGACCCAGTACTTC
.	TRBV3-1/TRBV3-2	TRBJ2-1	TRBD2	CASSQAMTPGTSGSHEQFF	TGTGCCAGCAGCCAGGCCATGACACCCGGGACTAGCGGGAGCCATGAGCAGTTCTTC
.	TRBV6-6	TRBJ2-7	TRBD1	CATGTGASYEQYF	TGTGCCACCGGGACAGGGGCGTCCTACGAGCAGTACTTC
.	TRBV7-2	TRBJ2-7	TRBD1	CASSPGQGLDEQYF	TGTGCCAGCAGTCCGGGACAGGGCTTAGACGAGCAGTACTTC
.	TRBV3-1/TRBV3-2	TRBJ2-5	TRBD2	CASSQGLARFQETQYF	TGTGCCAGCAGCCAAGGACTAGCCAGATTTCAAGAGACCCAGTACTTC
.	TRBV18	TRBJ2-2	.	CASSPGRRGSPKTGELFF	TGTGCCAGCTCACCGGGTCGGAGAGGGAGCCCCAAGACCGGGGAGCTGTTTTTT
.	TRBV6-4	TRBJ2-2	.	CASSVETGELFF	TGTGCCAGCAGCGTAGAGACCGGGGAGCTGTTTTTT
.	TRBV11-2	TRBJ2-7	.	CASSPTVGIYEQYF	TGTGCCAGCAGCCCAACAGTGGGCATCTACGAGCAGTACTTC
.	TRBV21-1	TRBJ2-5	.	CASSKALPAEETQYF	TGTGCCAGCAGCAAAGCTCTCCCAGCGGAAGAGACCCAGTACTTC
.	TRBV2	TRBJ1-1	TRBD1	CASRSTGGGTEAFF	TGTGCCAGCAGGTCAACAGGGGGCGGCACTGAAGCTTTCTTT
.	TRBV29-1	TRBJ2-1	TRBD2	CSGRGLAYNEQFF	TGCAGCGGTAGAGGACTAGCCTACAATGAGCAGTTCTTC
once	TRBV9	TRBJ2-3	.	CASSYARYGNPDTQYF	TGTGCCAGCAGCTATGCTAGATACGGGAATCCAGATACGCAGTATTTT
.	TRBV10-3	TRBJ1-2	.	CAIKEDDGYTF	TGTGCCATCAAGGAGGATGATGGCTACACCTTC
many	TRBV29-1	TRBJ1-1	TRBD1	CSAAWDRAFF	TGCAGCGCCGCGTGGGACAGAGCTTTCTTT